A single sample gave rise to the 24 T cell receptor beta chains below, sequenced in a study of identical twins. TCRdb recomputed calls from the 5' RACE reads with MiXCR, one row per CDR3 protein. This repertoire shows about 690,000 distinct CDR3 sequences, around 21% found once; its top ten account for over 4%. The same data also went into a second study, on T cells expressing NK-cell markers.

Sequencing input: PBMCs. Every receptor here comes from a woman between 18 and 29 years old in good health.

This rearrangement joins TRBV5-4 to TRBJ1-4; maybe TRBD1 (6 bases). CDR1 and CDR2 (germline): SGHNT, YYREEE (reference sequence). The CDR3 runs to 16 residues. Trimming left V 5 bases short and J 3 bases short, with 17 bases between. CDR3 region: CASSQRSGAANEKLFF. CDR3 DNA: TGTGCCAGCAGTCAACGATCAGGGGCCGCTAATGAAAAACTGTTTTTT.

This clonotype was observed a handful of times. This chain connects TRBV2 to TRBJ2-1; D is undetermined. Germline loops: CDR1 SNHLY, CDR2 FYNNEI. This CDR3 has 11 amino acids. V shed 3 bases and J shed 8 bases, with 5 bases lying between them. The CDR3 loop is CASSELYEQFF. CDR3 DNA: TGTGCCAGCAGTGAGCTTTATGAGCAGTTCTTC.

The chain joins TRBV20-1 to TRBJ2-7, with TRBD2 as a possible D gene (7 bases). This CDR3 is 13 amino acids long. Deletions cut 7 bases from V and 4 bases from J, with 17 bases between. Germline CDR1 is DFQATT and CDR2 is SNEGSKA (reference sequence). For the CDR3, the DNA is TGCAGTGTCGTATTCGGGGGGCTGTACGAGCAGTACTTC. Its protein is CSVVFGGLYEQYF.

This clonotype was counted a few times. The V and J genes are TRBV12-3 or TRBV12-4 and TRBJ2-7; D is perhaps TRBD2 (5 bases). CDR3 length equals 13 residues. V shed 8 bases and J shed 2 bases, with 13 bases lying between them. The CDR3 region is CASLGTGTYEQYF. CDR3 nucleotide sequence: TGTGCCAGCCTGGGAACGGGGACCTACGAGCAGTACTTC.

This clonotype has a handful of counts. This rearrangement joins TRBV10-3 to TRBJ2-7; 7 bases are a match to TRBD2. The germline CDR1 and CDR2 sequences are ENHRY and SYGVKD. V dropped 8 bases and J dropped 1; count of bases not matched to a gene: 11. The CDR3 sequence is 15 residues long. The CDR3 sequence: CAIRPSDSGSYEQYF. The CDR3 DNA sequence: TGTGCCATCCGACCAAGTGATAGCGGGTCCTACGAGCAGTACTTC.

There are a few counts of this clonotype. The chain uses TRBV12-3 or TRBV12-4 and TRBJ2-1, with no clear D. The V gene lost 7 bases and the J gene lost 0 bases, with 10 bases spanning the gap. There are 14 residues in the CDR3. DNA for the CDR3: TGTGCCAGCACCAGCAGCTTCTCCTACAATGAGCAGTTCTTC. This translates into CASTSSFSYNEQFF.

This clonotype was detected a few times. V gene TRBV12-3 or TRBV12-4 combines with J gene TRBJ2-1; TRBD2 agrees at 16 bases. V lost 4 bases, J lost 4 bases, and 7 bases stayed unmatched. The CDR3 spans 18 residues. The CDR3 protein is CASSSPGLAGGRYNEQFF. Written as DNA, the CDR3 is TGTGCCAGCAGTTCTCCGGGACTAGCGGGGGGGCGATACAATGAGCAGTTCTTC.

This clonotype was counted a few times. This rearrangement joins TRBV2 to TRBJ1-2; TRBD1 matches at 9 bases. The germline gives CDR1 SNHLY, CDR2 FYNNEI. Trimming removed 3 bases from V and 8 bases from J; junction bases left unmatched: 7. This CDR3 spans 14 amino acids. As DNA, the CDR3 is TGTGCCAGCAGTGATTCCGGGACAGGGAAAGGCTACACCTTC. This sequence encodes CASSDSGTGKGYTF. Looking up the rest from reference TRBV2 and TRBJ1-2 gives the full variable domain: EPEVTQTPSHQVTQMGQEVILRCVPISNHLYFYWYRQILGQKVEFLVSFYNNEISEKSEIFDDQFSVERPDGSNFTLKIRSTKLEDSAMYFCASSDSGTGKGYTFGSGTRLTVV.

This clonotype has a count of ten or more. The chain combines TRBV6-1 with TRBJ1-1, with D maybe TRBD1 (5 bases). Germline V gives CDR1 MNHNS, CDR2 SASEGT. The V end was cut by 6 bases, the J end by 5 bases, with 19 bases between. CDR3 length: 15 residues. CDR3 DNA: TGTGCCAGCAGGGGACTGCAGGGTGGGGGGACTGAAGCTTTCTTT. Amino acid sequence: CASRGLQGGGTEAFF.

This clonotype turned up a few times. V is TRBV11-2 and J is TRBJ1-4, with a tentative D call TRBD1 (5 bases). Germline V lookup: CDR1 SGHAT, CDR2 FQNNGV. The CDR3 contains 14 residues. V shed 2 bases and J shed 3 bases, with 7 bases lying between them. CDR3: CASSLRQPNEKLFF. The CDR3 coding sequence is TGTGCCAGCAGCTTAAGACAGCCTAATGAAAAACTGTTTTTT.

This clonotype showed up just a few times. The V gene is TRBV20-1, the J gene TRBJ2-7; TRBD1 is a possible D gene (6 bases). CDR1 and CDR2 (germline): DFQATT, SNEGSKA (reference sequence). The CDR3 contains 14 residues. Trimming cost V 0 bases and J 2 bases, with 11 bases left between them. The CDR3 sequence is CSAREMTGAYEQYF. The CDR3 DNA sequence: TGCAGTGCTAGAGAGATGACAGGCGCCTACGAGCAGTACTTC.

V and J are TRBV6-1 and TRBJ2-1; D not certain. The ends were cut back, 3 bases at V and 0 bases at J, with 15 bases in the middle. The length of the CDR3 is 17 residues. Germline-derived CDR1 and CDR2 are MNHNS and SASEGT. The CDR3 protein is CASSDSARPSSYNEQFF. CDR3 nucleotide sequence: TGTGCCAGCAGTGATTCCGCCCGTCCCAGCTCCTACAATGAGCAGTTCTTC.

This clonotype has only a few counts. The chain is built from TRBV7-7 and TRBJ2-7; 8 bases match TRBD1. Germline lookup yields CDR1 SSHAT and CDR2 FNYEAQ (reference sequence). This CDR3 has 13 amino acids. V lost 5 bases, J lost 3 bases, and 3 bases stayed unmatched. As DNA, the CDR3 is TGTGCCAGCAGCCGGGACAGGTTCTACGAGCAGTACTTC. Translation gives CASSRDRFYEQYF.

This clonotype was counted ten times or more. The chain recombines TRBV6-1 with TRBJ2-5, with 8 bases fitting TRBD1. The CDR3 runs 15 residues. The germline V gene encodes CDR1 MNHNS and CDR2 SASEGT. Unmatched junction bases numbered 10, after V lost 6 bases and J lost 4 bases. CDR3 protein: CASSRETGGRETQYF. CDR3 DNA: TGTGCCAGCAGCCGGGAAACAGGGGGACGAGAGACCCAGTACTTC.

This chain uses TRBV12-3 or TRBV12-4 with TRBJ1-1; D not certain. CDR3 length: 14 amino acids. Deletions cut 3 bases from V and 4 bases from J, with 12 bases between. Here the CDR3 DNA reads TGTGCCAGCAGTTTCGAAGGGTGGAGCACTGAAGCTTTCTTT. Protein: CASSFEGWSTEAFF.

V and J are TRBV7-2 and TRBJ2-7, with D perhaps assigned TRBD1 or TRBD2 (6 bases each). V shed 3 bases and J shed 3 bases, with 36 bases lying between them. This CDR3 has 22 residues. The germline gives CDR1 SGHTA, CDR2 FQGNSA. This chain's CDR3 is CASSFRGLSRGEFRDFSYEQYF. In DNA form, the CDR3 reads TGTGCCAGCAGCTTCAGGGGCCTATCTAGGGGAGAATTCCGGGACTTTAGCTACGAGCAGTACTTC.

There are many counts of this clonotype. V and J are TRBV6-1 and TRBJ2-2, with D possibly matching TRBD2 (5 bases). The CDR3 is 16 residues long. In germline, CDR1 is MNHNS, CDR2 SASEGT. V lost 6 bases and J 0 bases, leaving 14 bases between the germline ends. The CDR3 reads CASRRAPTTNTGELFF. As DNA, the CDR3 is TGTGCCAGCAGGCGGGCTCCTACGACGAACACCGGGGAGCTGTTTTTT.

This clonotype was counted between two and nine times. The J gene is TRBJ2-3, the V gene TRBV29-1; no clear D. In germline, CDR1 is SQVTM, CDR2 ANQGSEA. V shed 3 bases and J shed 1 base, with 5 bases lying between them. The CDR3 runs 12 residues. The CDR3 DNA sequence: TGCAGCGTTGATGACGGCACAGATACGCAGTATTTT. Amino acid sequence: CSVDDGTDTQYF.

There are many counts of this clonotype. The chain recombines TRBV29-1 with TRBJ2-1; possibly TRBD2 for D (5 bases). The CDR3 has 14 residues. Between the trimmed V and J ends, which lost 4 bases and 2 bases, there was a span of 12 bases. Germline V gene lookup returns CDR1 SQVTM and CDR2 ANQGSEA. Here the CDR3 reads CSVVVSGTYNEQFF. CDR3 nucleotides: TGCAGCGTTGTCGTGAGCGGCACCTACAATGAGCAGTTCTTC.

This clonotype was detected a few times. CDR3 region: CASSPTLGGRAYEQYF. The CDR3 DNA reads TGTGCCAGTAGTCCAACGTTAGGGGGGAGAGCCTACGAGCAGTACTTC. The gene calls are TRBV19 and TRBJ2-7, with D perhaps being TRBD1 or TRBD2 (6 bases each). Trimming cost V 5 bases and J 2 bases, with 19 bases left between them. The CDR3 consists of 16 residues. The germline gives CDR1 LNHDA, CDR2 SQIVND (reference sequence). The full variable domain, with the rest looked up from reference TRBV19 and TRBJ2-7, is DGGITQSPKYLFRKEGQNVTLSCEQNLNHDAMYWYRQDPGQGLRLIYYSQIVNDFQKGDIAEGYSVSREKKESFPLTVTSAQKNPTAFYLCASSPTLGGRAYEQYFGPGTRLTVT.

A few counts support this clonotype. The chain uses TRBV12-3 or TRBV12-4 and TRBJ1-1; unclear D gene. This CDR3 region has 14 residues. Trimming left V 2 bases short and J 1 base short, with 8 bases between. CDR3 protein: CASSLSTANTEAFF. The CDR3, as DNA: TGTGCCAGCAGTTTATCTACGGCGAACACTGAAGCTTTCTTT.

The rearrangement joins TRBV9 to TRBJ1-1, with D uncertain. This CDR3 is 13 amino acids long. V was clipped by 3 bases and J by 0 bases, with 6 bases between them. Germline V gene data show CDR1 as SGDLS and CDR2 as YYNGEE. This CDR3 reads CASSGPMNTEAFF. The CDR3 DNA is TGTGCCAGCAGCGGGCCCATGAACACTGAAGCTTTCTTT.

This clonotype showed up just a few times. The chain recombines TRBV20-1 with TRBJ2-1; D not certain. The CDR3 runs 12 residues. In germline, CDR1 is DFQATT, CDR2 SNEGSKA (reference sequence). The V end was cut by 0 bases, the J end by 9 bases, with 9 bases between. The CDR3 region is CSARESKSEQFF. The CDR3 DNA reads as TGCAGTGCTAGAGAATCTAAAAGTGAGCAGTTCTTC.

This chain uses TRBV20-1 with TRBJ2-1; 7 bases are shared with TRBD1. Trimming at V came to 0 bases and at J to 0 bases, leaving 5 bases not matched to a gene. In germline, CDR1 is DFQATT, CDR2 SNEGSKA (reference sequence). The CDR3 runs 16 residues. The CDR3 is CSARDQRQGSYNEQFF. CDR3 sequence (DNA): TGCAGTGCTAGAGATCAGCGACAGGGCTCCTACAATGAGCAGTTCTTC.